This is a list of T cell receptor beta chains from one sample in a study of CD8+ T cells in alopecia areata. Generated by immunoSEQ multiplex PCR, the TCRdb table keeps only in-frame clones and is missing some. The sample includes about 120,000 clones, 53% of them seen just once. The starting material was CD4+ T cells sorted from blood, obtained at week 4, from a patient treated with tofacitinib. The receptor set was obtained from a human donor with alopecia areata. Both conserved end residues are part of each CDR3. A D gene is named only where the DNA matches it firmly. Rows give clone size only sometimes, using once, few, many, or a class for an expanded clone.

j_call	clone_size	d_call	v_call	cdr3_nt	cdr3_aa
TRBJ2-7	NA	NA	TRBV7-3	TGTGCCAGCAGCGTCTACGAGCAGTACTTC	CASSVYEQYF
TRBJ1-2	NA	NA	TRBV29-1	TGCAGCGTTATAGGACACACAGCTAACTATGGCTACACCTTC	CSVIGHTANYGYTF
TRBJ1-5	few	NA	TRBV30	TGTGCCTGGAGTGCTTTTACGGGGGGTTATCAGCCCCAGCATTTT	CAWSAFTGGYQPQHF
TRBJ1-2	NA	NA	TRBV4-1	TGCGCCAGCAGCCAAGCCGGTGGCTACACCTTC	CASSQAGGYTF
TRBJ1-2	few	NA	TRBV5-1	TGCGCCAGCAGCCTCGACAGGAACTATGGCTACACCTTC	CASSLDRNYGYTF
TRBJ1-2	NA	NA	TRBV6-1	TGTGCCAGCAGCCCAGCCACTGCGAACTATGGCTACACCTTC	CASSPATANYGYTF
TRBJ1-2	NA	NA	TRBV27	TGTGCCAGCAGTTTATTCTCAACAGGCAACTATGGCTACACCTTC	CASSLFSTGNYGYTF
TRBJ1-2	few	TRBD1	TRBV5-4	TGTGCCAGCAGCGAGGGACAGGTCGGGGGCTACACCTTC	CASSEGQVGGYTF
TRBJ2-7	NA	NA	TRBV30	TGTGCCTGGAGCACCCCTTGGGGGACAAAGCCCTCCAGGTCCTACGAGCAGTACTTC	CAWSTPWGTKPSRSYEQYF
TRBJ2-7	few	NA	TRBV30	TGTGCCTGGAGTGTAATGGACGAGCAGTACTTC	CAWSVMDEQYF
TRBJ2-1	NA	TRBD2	TRBV30	TGTGCCTGGAAATGGACTAGCGGGTTCAATGAGCAGTTCTTC	CAWKWTSGFNEQFF
TRBJ1-1	NA	NA	TRBV29-1	TGCAGCGTTGGCCGTATGGACACTGAAGCTTTCTTT	CSVGRMDTEAFF
TRBJ1-2	few	NA	TRBV5-4	TGTGCCAGCAGCTTGTTCAGCCTCAACTATGGCTACACCTTC	CASSLFSLNYGYTF
TRBJ2-7	NA	TRBD2	TRBV30	TGTGCCTGGAGTACTGGACTAGCGGGAGTGCAGTACTTC	CAWSTGLAGVQYF
TRBJ1-1	NA	TRBD1	TRBV14	TGTGCCAGCAGCTCAAGCCAGGGGGCCCGAACTGAAGCTTTCTTT	CASSSSQGARTEAFF
TRBJ2-5	few	NA	TRBV19	TGTGCCAGTAGGAGCCTGGGGGAGACCCAGTACTTC	CASRSLGETQYF
TRBJ1-2	NA	TRBD1	TRBV11-2	TGTGCCAGCAGCAACCGGGACAGGGGGTCTCGTGGCTACACCTTC	CASSNRDRGSRGYTF
TRBJ2-1	NA	NA	TRBV30	TGTGCCTGGAGTGTACGAACGGGGGGCCGGCAGTTCTTC	CAWSVRTGGRQFF
TRBJ2-1	NA	TRBD1	TRBV6-5	TGTGCCAGCAGTTCGACCGGGACAGGGGGTTACAATGAGCAGTTCTTC	CASSSTGTGGYNEQFF
TRBJ2-7	NA	TRBD2	TRBV5-4	TGTGCCAGCAGCCTGGGCGGGGGGGCCACCTACGAGCAGTACTTC	CASSLGGGATYEQYF
TRBJ2-7	NA	NA	TRBV25-1	TGTGCCCTCCATAAGGTTAACTACGAGCAGTACTTC	CALHKVNYEQYF
TRBJ2-7	NA	NA	TRBV7-9	TGTGCCAGCAGCTTGAGGGGGGAGCAGTACTTC	CASSLRGEQYF
TRBJ2-5	NA	NA	TRBV15	TGTGCCACCAGCAAACGGACTCCCCGTTGGGAGACCCAGTACTTC	CATSKRTPRWETQYF